These 2 T cell receptor beta chains share one sample of origin, sequenced in a study of T-cell reconstitution after alpha-beta-depleted transplantation in children. It was with unique molecular identifiers that the TCRbeta library was prepared. In TCRdb, the PCR reads were re-called with MiXCR into one record per CDR3 protein. The sample lists around 600,000 distinct CDR3 sequences; more than 20% were seen once. The sample here was PBMCs, mostly from graft donor cells, taken 360 days after TCRalphabeta/CD19-depleted stem cell transplant. These receptors originate from a boy younger than two who had a stem cell transplant for acute myeloid leukemia, so the T cells may come from the graft donor.

The V call is TRBV4-2, the J call TRBJ2-6; D uncertain. Trimming pared 0 bases from V and 0 bases from J, leaving 9 bases between. CDR3 length equals 17 residues. Germline CDR1 LGHNA, CDR2 YNFKEQ. The CDR3 loop is CASSQDKRISGANVLTF. The CDR3 DNA follows: TGTGCCAGCAGCCAAGATAAACGGATCTCTGGGGCCAACGTCCTGACTTTC.

The sample holds one count of this clonotype. V gene TRBV11-2 combines with J gene TRBJ2-6, with D hard to call. The germline CDR1 and CDR2 sequences are SGHAT and FQNNGV. The CDR3 has 13 amino acids. V lost 5 bases and J 3 bases, leaving 5 bases between the germline ends. The CDR3 region is CASSASGANVLTF. The DNA of the CDR3 is TGTGCCAGCAGCGCAAGTGGGGCCAACGTCCTGACTTTC.